This entry is about one TCR beta chain. The source of the sample is a study of shared T cell receptors in the human thymus. V was cut by 6 bases and J by 0 bases, with 18 bases left in between. The CDR3 length is 17 residues. From germline, CDR1 is LGHNT and CDR2 FRNRAP. Clones were sequenced by immunoSEQ multiplex PCR, and TCRdb holds only the in-frame ones, with some missing. The sample has roughly 560,000 clones, 75% to 80% seen once. The same sample was also studied in work on human thymus T cells. According to that study: Infants, healthy and Finnish, who were having corrective surgery for congenital heart defects served as donors. Corrective heart surgery yielded the resections from which the thymus tissue came.

The sample consisted of thymocytes. The chain carries TRBV12-5 and TRBJ2-4, with D tentatively TRBD1 (6 bases). This sequence was found in a boy under two years old with a congenital heart defect. CDR3 sequence: CASGPSWQGIAKNIQYF. DNA for the CDR3: TGTGCTAGTGGCCCGAGCTGGCAGGGGATAGCCAAAAACATTCAGTACTTC.